The clone carrying this T cell receptor (beta chain) was found many times. The sample originates from a study of blood T cell repertoires in COVID-19. In the study's own analysis: Reference gene primer amplification in the assay estimated nucleated cell counts. Clones were sequenced by immunoSEQ multiplex PCR, and TCRdb holds only the in-frame ones, with some missing. V, J and clone size derive from that table, while D and trimming were established from the DNA sequence. In the table there are approximately 240,000 clones, roughly 80% of which are singletons. This CDR3 spans 16 amino acids. Germline CDR1 and CDR2: SGHDT and YYEEEE. The V and J ends lost 0 bases and 8 bases, in that order; junction bases with no gene match: 10.

The sample was peripheral blood. This TCR came from a woman aged 30 to 39 who had recovered from COVID-19. V usage is TRBV5-6 and J usage is TRBJ1-4; 7 positions agree with TRBD1. The CDR3 coding sequence is TGTGCCAGCAGCTTGGGAAACAGGGGCCAGGGGGAAAAACTGTTTTTT. Protein sequence: CASSLGNRGQGEKLFF.